Reported below is one T cell receptor beta chain. Categorization into cohorts depended on clinical history that participants reported. Cohort 3 donors counted as recovered after two negative PCRs, clearance, or resolved symptoms. This entry comes from a study of blood T cell repertoires in COVID-19. Study details: T cells, B-cell-depleted T cells, or PBMCs supplied cDNA or gDNA.

Per the study methods: Amplification of reference gene primers was used by the study to estimate nucleated cell counts. Data came from immunoSEQ multiplex PCR; TCRdb stores just in-frame clones and leaves some out. V and J calls and clone size are those listed in that table; D and trimming were worked out from the DNA. This table has a few hundred thousand clones, around 89% appearing once. This CDR3 is 14 amino acids long. CDR1 is SQVTM and CDR2 is ANQGSEA in the germline V gene. Trimming took 1 base from V and 3 from J; bases not matched to a gene: 0. Sequenced input: PBMCs or T cells enriched from blood (not recorded which). The sequence came from a woman aged 18-29 years who had recovered from COVID-19. The rearrangement links TRBV29-1 to TRBJ1-2; TRBD1 agrees at 12 bases. This CDR3 reads CSVEGDRGHYGYTF. The DNA of the CDR3 is TGCAGCGTTGAAGGGGACAGGGGGCACTATGGCTACACCTTC.